This entry lists 29 T cell receptor beta chains sequenced from one sample in a study of blood T cell repertoires in COVID-19. Some clones are missing from TCRdb's copy, which holds only in-frame ones; the method was immunoSEQ multiplex PCR. Of roughly 260,000 clones in the sample, roughly 85% were seen once. The sequenced material came from peripheral blood. These receptors all come from a woman younger than 30 with acute or convalescent COVID-19.

The CDR3 region is CASRLGTASTIPLHF. The DNA for the CDR3 is TGTGCCAGCAGACTCGGGACAGCCTCAACTATACCCCTCCACTTT. The J gene is TRBJ1-6, the V gene TRBV11-2, with 7 bases that match TRBD1. CDR1 is SGHAT, CDR2 FQNNGV, per germline. The CDR3 length is 15 residues. Trimming took 6 bases from V and 12 from J; bases not matched to a gene: 14.

This chain connects TRBV16 to TRBJ1-2; D gene unclear. Germline V gene sequence: CDR1 KGHSY, CDR2 FQNENV. The CDR3 is made up of 14 amino acids. V lost 0 bases and J lost 2, with 7 bases in between. CDR3 sequence reads: CASSQSTGNYGYTF. CDR3 DNA: TGTGCCAGCAGCCAATCTACGGGGAACTATGGCTACACCTTC.

V usage is TRBV3-1 (or the pseudogene TRBV3-2) and J usage is TRBJ2-7; 7 positions match TRBD2. V dropped 1 base and J dropped 6; count of bases not matched to a gene: 12. The CDR3 extends over 16 amino acids. Germline V gene data show CDR1 as LGHDT and CDR2 as YNNKEL (reference sequence). CDR3 protein: CASSQGRGRAALEQYF. The DNA of the CDR3 is TGTGCCAGCAGCCAAGGAAGAGGGAGGGCCGCTCTCGAGCAGTACTTC.

The DNA for the CDR3 is TGTGCCAGCAGTTTAATAACGGGCCAAGAGACCCAGTACTTC. Residues: CASSLITGQETQYF. This chain connects TRBV28 to TRBJ2-5; no firm D call. Deletions cut 2 bases from V and 1 base from J, with 8 bases between. CDR3 length: 14 amino acids. Germline V gene data show CDR1 as MDHEN and CDR2 as SYDVKM.

This clone was picked up a small number of times. The chain has TRBV6-5 and TRBJ1-2; TRBD1 aligns across 8 bases. This CDR3 is 14 amino acids long. Germline CDR1 and CDR2: MNHEY and SVGAGI. The V and J ends lost 5 bases and 6 bases, in that order; junction bases with no gene match: 8. For the CDR3, the DNA is TGTGCCAGCAGTCGGACAGGGACGAACCATGGCTACACCTTC. It yields the protein CASSRTGTNHGYTF.

This rearrangement joins TRBV5-1 to TRBJ2-2, with D perhaps TRBD2 (6 bases). V lost 2 bases, J lost 1 base, and 6 bases lay in between. This CDR3 is 14 amino acids long. Germline-derived CDR1 and CDR2 are SGHRS and YFSETQ. The CDR3 DNA reads as TGCGCCAGCAGCTTTAGCGGGAACACCGGGGAGCTGTTTTTT. Translating it yields CASSFSGNTGELFF.

The chain employs TRBV27 and TRBJ2-2; D is unresolved. The V gene lost 5 bases and the J gene lost 4 bases, with 14 bases spanning the gap. The CDR3 has 15 amino acids. Germline V gives CDR1 MNHEY, CDR2 SMNVEV (reference sequence). The CDR3 reads CASSRPGYGTGELFF. CDR3 DNA sequence: TGTGCCAGCAGTCGTCCCGGGTACGGCACCGGGGAGCTGTTTTTT.

The CDR3 DNA follows: TGTGCCAGTCGGGATGACAGGGCGGGCACCGGGGAGCTGTTTTTT. As protein: CASRDDRAGTGELFF. This chain links TRBV2 with TRBJ2-2; 7 nucleotides align to TRBD1. Trimming removed 9 bases from V and 4 bases from J; junction bases left unmatched: 11. This CDR3 has 15 residues. The germline CDR1 and CDR2 sequences are SNHLY and FYNNEI.

The rearrangement uses TRBV4-2 and TRBJ1-2; D call uncertain. This CDR3 comprises 15 residues. CDR1 is LGHNA and CDR2 is YNFKEQ in the germline V gene. Trimming shortened V by 1 base and J by 3 bases, and 12 bases separated the two germline ends. DNA for the CDR3: TGTGCCAGCAGCCAAGTTGGTGAGGGCTACTATGGCTACACCTTC. Translating gives CASSQVGEGYYGYTF.

The chain is built from TRBV9 and TRBJ2-3; 9 bases map to TRBD1. The CDR3 is 17 residues long. V lost 3 bases to trimming and J lost 2 bases; unmatched junction nucleotides: 10. CDR1 is SGDLS, CDR2 YYNGEE, per germline. CDR3 region: CASSGRNRGQVTDTQYF. The CDR3, as DNA: TGTGCCAGCAGCGGGAGAAACAGGGGGCAGGTCACAGATACGCAGTATTTT.

The chain has TRBV29-1 and TRBJ1-4, with TRBD1 as a possible D gene (6 bases). The V end was cut by 7 bases, the J end by 0 bases, with 21 bases between. The germline V gene has CDR1 SQVTM and CDR2 ANQGSEA. There are 17 residues in the CDR3. This CDR3 reads CSAEGTPMDPTNEKLFF. The CDR3 DNA is TGCAGCGCCGAGGGGACACCAATGGACCCAACTAATGAAAAACTGTTTTTT. Full variable domain (outside the CDR3, taken from reference TRBV29-1 and TRBJ1-4): SAVISQKPSRDICQRGTSLTIQCQVDSQVTMMFWYRQQPGQSLTLIATANQGSEATYESGFVIDKFPISRPNLTFSTLTVSNMSPEDSSIYLCSAEGTPMDPTNEKLFFGSGTQLSVL.

This sequence joins TRBV14 and TRBJ1-3; a possible D gene is TRBD1 (5 bases). Per germline, CDR1 SGHDN and CDR2 FVKESK. V lost 6 bases to trimming and J lost 7 bases, with 13 bases between them. The CDR3 contains 13 residues. This chain's CDR3 is CASRGTGDNTIYF. The DNA of the CDR3 is TGTGCCAGCAGGGGAACGGGGGATAACACCATATATTTT.

The V call is TRBV5-4, the J call TRBJ1-4, with TRBD1 matching over 8 bases. Germline V gene sequence: CDR1 SGHNT, CDR2 YYREEE (reference sequence). This CDR3 has 16 amino acids. The V segment lost 1 base and the J segment 10 bases; nucleotides outside the gene matches: 12. The CDR3 is CASSLSSGQGGRKLFF. CDR3 DNA: TGTGCCAGCAGCTTGTCCTCCGGACAGGGAGGGCGAAAACTGTTTTTT.

The V call is TRBV2, the J call TRBJ1-2; D is uncertain. V lost 6 bases and J 5 bases, leaving 13 bases between the germline ends. Germline V gives CDR1 SNHLY, CDR2 FYNNEI. The CDR3 extends over 13 amino acids. The CDR3 loop reads CASRAGGWYGYTF. DNA of the CDR3: TGTGCCAGCAGGGCCGGCGGGTGGTATGGCTACACCTTC. Supplemented by reference TRBV2 and TRBJ1-2, the full variable domain reads EPEVTQTPSHQVTQMGQEVILRCVPISNHLYFYWYRQILGQKVEFLVSFYNNEISEKSEIFDDQFSVERPDGSNFTLKIRSTKLEDSAMYFCASRAGGWYGYTFGSGTRLTVV.

V is TRBV27 and J is TRBJ2-7; 9 bases are shared with TRBD2. With V trimmed by 5 bases and J by 3 bases, 8 bases remained unmatched. Per the germline V gene, CDR1 is MNHEY and CDR2 is SMNVEV (reference sequence). This CDR3 has 15 amino acids. The CDR3 reads CASSVTGTSSYEQYF. Written as DNA, the CDR3 is TGTGCCAGCAGTGTCACCGGGACTAGCAGCTACGAGCAGTACTTC.

The genes are TRBV15 and TRBJ2-2; D gene unclear. Germline V gene sequence: CDR1 LNHNV, CDR2 YYDKDF (reference sequence). Trimming pared 1 base from V and 4 bases from J, leaving 4 bases between. This CDR3 comprises 13 residues. The CDR3 DNA reads TGTGCCACCAGCAGAGGAGTCACCGGGGAGCTGTTTTTT. Its protein is CATSRGVTGELFF.

J is TRBJ2-2 and V is TRBV18, with a tentative D call TRBD2 (6 bases). The germline V and J ends were trimmed by 3 bases and 7 bases, with 15 bases remaining between them. CDR1 and CDR2 (germline): KGHSH, LQKENI. The CDR3 totals 15 residues. In nucleotides, the CDR3 is TGTGCCAGCTCACCGCGGGACCCTGAGGTCGGGGAGCTGTTTTTT. Translated: CASSPRDPEVGELFF.

V is TRBV28 and J is TRBJ1-2; 10 bases align to TRBD1. The V gene end was trimmed by 3 bases and the J gene end by 7 bases; junction bases not matched to a gene: 17. This CDR3 has 18 residues. Per germline, CDR1 MDHEN and CDR2 SYDVKM. The CDR3, as DNA: TGTGCCAGCAGTTTCCTGTCCGAGGGACAGGGGATCAGAAGTGGCTACACCTTC. Protein product: CASSFLSEGQGIRSGYTF.

The chain carries TRBV4-2 and TRBJ2-7; weak D call: TRBD1 (6 bases). The CDR3 extends over 14 amino acids. Germline V lookup: CDR1 LGHNA, CDR2 YNFKEQ. V lost 1 base and J 2 bases, leaving 9 bases between the germline ends. The CDR3 loop reads CASSQATGTYEQYF. In DNA form, the CDR3 reads TGTGCCAGCAGCCAAGCGACAGGCACCTACGAGCAGTACTTC.

This chain connects TRBV7-9 to TRBJ1-1; 10 bases line up with TRBD1. The length of the CDR3 is 15 residues. From germline, CDR1 is SEHNR and CDR2 FQNEAQ (reference sequence). V shed 3 bases, J shed 5 bases, and the junction held 6 bases outside the gene matches. The CDR3: CASSLALGQGTEAFF. Here the CDR3 DNA reads TGTGCCAGCAGCTTGGCATTGGGACAGGGGACTGAAGCTTTCTTT.

This clone was seen a handful of times. The chain has TRBV7-2 and TRBJ2-3, with 8 nucleotides matching TRBD1. CDR1 is SGHTA and CDR2 is FQGNSA in the germline V gene. Trimming at V came to 5 bases and at J to 4 bases, leaving 11 bases not matched to a gene. This CDR3 region has 16 residues. CDR3 nucleotides: TGTGCCAGCAGCCCCCACATTGGGACAGGTCCAGATACGCAGTATTTT. As protein: CASSPHIGTGPDTQYF.

The chain uses TRBV11-2 and TRBJ2-4, with 13 bases matching TRBD2. V lost 4 bases to trimming and J lost 3 bases; unmatched junction nucleotides: 12. This CDR3 is 19 amino acids long. Germline CDR1 reads SGHAT; CDR2 reads FQNNGV. The CDR3 bases are TGTGCCAGCAGCTCCCCGACTAGCGGGAGGCTCTTTGGCAAAAACATTCAGTACTTC. Its protein is CASSSPTSGRLFGKNIQYF.

This chain joins TRBV12-2 and TRBJ1-2; TRBD1, the table's D call, was not compared with the DNA. TRBV12-2 has pseudogene status. CDR3 length: 16 amino acids. The CDR3 here is CASRFKIPTAFYGYTF. CDR3 nucleotides: TGTGCAAGTCGCTTTAAAATCCCGACAGCATTCTATGGCTACACCTTC.

The chain is built from TRBV6-5 and TRBJ2-7; D perhaps matches TRBD2 (6 bases). V gave up 5 bases and J gave up 3 bases, with 11 bases separating them. Germline V gene data show CDR1 as MNHEY and CDR2 as SVGAGI. This CDR3 region has 13 residues. DNA of the CDR3: TGTGCCAGCAGTCCGCGGGGAGACTACGAGCAGTACTTC. Encoded protein: CASSPRGDYEQYF.

About this clone: A single base separates this from a much larger clone, so it may be a read error. This chain joins TRBV6-7 and TRBJ1-4; 9 nucleotides match TRBD1. TRBV6-7 is marked as an open reading frame, function uncertain. The trim removed 4 bases at V and 7 bases at J, leaving 4 bases unmatched. The CDR3 runs to 14 residues. In nucleotides, the CDR3 is TGTGCCAGCAGTTTTACAGGGGGCGGTGAAAAACTGTTTTTT. Translation: CASSFTGGGEKLFF.

The chain joins TRBV5-4 to TRBJ2-2; 12 bases agree with TRBD2. Looked up from germline, CDR1 is SGHNT and CDR2 is YYREEE (reference sequence). V trimming: 4 bases; J trimming: 6 bases; junction bases outside the gene matches: 7. The CDR3 sequence is 16 residues long. The CDR3, as DNA: TGTGCCAGCAGCCCCGAATGGACTAGCGGGGCCGGGGAGCTGTTTTTT. Translating gives CASSPEWTSGAGELFF.

The chain is built from TRBV28 and TRBJ2-1; no clear D. The V and J ends lost 3 bases and 8 bases respectively, with 20 bases between them. CDR1 and CDR2 from the germline V gene are MDHEN and SYDVKM. The CDR3 has 16 residues. Here the CDR3 DNA reads TGTGCCAGCAGTTTTATGCAGGAAGGTATTTGGGATGAGCAGTTCTTC. Its protein product is CASSFMQEGIWDEQFF.

This rearrangement joins TRBV28 to TRBJ1-6; TRBD1 might be the D (5 bases). The V and J ends lost 3 bases and 2 bases respectively, with 11 bases between them. Germline V gene data show CDR1 as MDHEN and CDR2 as SYDVKM. The CDR3 extends over 16 amino acids. The CDR3 DNA sequence: TGTGCCAGCAGTTTTCAGGGTCGCACCTATAATTCACCCCTCCACTTT. Amino acids: CASSFQGRTYNSPLHF.

The table lists this clone with a count of one. This sample includes further DNA sequences coding for the same CDR3. The chain is built from TRBV6-5 and TRBJ1-4; 7 bases map to TRBD1. CDR1 and CDR2 from the germline V gene are MNHEY and SVGAGI. With V trimmed by 3 bases and J by 4 bases, 2 bases remained unmatched. The CDR3 runs to 14 residues. For the CDR3, the DNA is TGTGCCAGCAGTTATGGACAGGTTAATGAAAAACTGTTTTTT. This encodes CASSYGQVNEKLFF.